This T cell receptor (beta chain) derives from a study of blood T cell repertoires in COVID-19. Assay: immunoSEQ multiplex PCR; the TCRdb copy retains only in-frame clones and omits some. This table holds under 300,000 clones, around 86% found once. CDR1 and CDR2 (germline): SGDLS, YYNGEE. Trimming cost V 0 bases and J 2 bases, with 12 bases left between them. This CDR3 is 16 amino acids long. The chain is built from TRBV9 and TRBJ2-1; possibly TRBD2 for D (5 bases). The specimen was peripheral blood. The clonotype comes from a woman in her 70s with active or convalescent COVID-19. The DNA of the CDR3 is TGTGCCAGCAGCGTAGAAGAGGGATTAACCTACAATGAGCAGTTCTTC. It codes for CASSVEEGLTYNEQFF.